This TCR beta chain was identified in a study of blood T cell repertoires in COVID-19. Study information: Some COVID-19 samples were acute and others convalescent; all came from the United States, Italy and Spain.

In the authors' workflow: Amplification of reference gene primers was used by the study to estimate nucleated cell counts. TCRdb keeps only in-frame clones here, not all; method: immunoSEQ multiplex PCR. Clonal size and the V and J genes are those of that table, whereas D and trimming came from the DNA. This table holds a few hundred thousand clones, approximately 84% found once. The CDR3 covers 16 residues. The V and J ends lost 3 bases and 1 base respectively, with 14 bases between them. Germline CDR1 KGHDR, CDR2 SFDVKD. This rearrangement joins TRBV24-1 to TRBJ1-1; maybe TRBD1 (5 bases). The receptor was derived from a man aged 35-49 years who had recovered from COVID-19. Material for sequencing was PBMCs or T cells enriched from blood (not recorded which). The DNA for the CDR3 is TGTGCCACCAGTGATCGGGGGAGGGGTCCGAACACTGAAGCTTTCTTT. Protein product: CATSDRGRGPNTEAFF.